The 26 T cell receptor beta chains below were found in one sample sequenced in a study of metastatic and nonmetastatic thyroid tumors. TCRdb recomputed clones from the PCR reads via MiXCR. The sample lists approximately 30,000 clones, more than 20% seen once, with 2.4% in the top ten. Nobody among the patients had been given any treatment before thyroid surgery. Sequenced material: blood. Every receptor here comes from a female donor with papillary thyroid cancer or a benign thyroid nodule (not recorded which). Some clones in this sample may be carry-over from other donors' samples.

This clone is a singleton in its sample. The chain carries TRBV20-1 and TRBJ1-2; the D gene is possibly TRBD1 (6 bases). This CDR3 is built from 14 residues. V lost 5 bases and J lost 8, with 21 bases in between. In germline, CDR1 is DFQATT, CDR2 SNEGSKA (reference sequence). DNA of the CDR3: TGCAGTGCTTCGGACCAAGGACAGACTCTCGGCTACACCTTC. Its protein is CSASDQGQTLGYTF.

This clone showed up many times. This chain joins TRBV28 and TRBJ2-6; weak D call: TRBD1 (6 bases). The CDR3 is 15 amino acids. V lost 3 bases and J lost 2, with 8 bases in between. Germline CDR1 is MDHEN and CDR2 is SYDVKM. Here the CDR3 reads CASSFQGPGANVLTF. CDR3 coding DNA: TGTGCCAGCAGTTTTCAGGGGCCTGGGGCCAACGTCCTGACTTTC.

This clone occurred many times. This chain links TRBV6-1 with TRBJ1-1; D unresolved. From germline, CDR1 is MNHNS and CDR2 SASEGT. V lost 6 bases to trimming and J lost 1 base, with 9 bases between them. The CDR3 is 13 amino acids. The DNA for the CDR3 is TGTGCCAGCAGCTTAGGTGGGAACACTGAAGCTTTCTTT. Its translation is CASSLGGNTEAFF.

This clone was found many times. The J gene is TRBJ1-1, the V gene TRBV2; a weak D match, TRBD1 (5 bases). This CDR3 has 13 amino acids. Trimming shortened V by 11 bases and J by 2 bases, and 15 bases separated the two germline ends. Germline CDR1 and CDR2: SNHLY and FYNNEI. The CDR3 sequence is CAGGRQINTEAFF. CDR3 in DNA: TGTGCCGGGGGGAGACAGATCAACACTGAAGCTTTCTTT.

In its sample, this clone was seen many times. The CDR3 bases are TGTGCCAGCAGTGACTCCCCTGGAGGGGGGTACAATGAGCAGTTCTTC. As protein: CASSDSPGGGYNEQFF. The rearrangement joins TRBV6-4 to TRBJ2-1; D is perhaps TRBD1 or TRBD2 (6 bases each). The CDR3 sequence is 16 residues long. CDR1 is MRHNA and CDR2 is SNTAGT in the germline V gene. The V and J ends lost 0 bases and 4 bases respectively, with 13 bases between them.

Remarks on this clone: Since the CDR3 does not end with the conserved phenylalanine or tryptophan, this likely comes from a read error. The genes are TRBV20-1 and TRBJ2-1; no clear D gene. V lost 1 base and J lost 9, with 10 bases in between. CDR3 length: 12 amino acids. Germline V lookup: CDR1 DFQATT, CDR2 SNEGSKA (reference sequence). CDR3 region: CSARGAASEQFL. The DNA of the CDR3 is TGCAGTGCTAGAGGGGCGGCCAGTGAGCAGTTCCTC.

The V gene is TRBV7-2, the J gene TRBJ1-5, with D tentatively TRBD1 (5 bases). Germline V gene data show CDR1 as SGHTA and CDR2 as FQGNSA. The CDR3 runs 12 residues. V was pared by 7 bases and J by 9 bases, with 13 bases between. In DNA, the CDR3 is TGTGCCAGCAACAGGCGGGGTCGGCCCCAGCATTTT. Translation gives CASNRRGRPQHF.

This clone was detected many times. The genes are TRBV5-1 and TRBJ1-4; D perhaps matches TRBD1 (5 bases). The V gene lost 4 bases and the J gene lost 4 bases, with 14 bases spanning the gap. The CDR3 consists of 15 residues. Germline V gene sequence: CDR1 SGHRS, CDR2 YFSETQ. CDR3 sequence: CASSRDVQGNEKLFF. The CDR3, as DNA: TGCGCCAGCAGCCGGGATGTGCAGGGTAATGAAAAACTGTTTTTT.

This clone was seen ten or more times. The chain combines TRBV7-8 with TRBJ1-4; tentative D call: TRBD1 (5 bases). The germline gives CDR1 SGHVS, CDR2 FQNEAQ. CDR3 size: 16 residues. V lost 3 bases to trimming and J lost 3 bases, with 14 bases between them. CDR3 nucleotide sequence: TGTGCCAGCAGCTTCCAGGGTTCCGCGGCTAATGAAAAACTGTTTTTT. It codes for CASSFQGSAANEKLFF. Variable domain in full (rest from reference TRBV7-8 and TRBJ1-4): GAGVSQSPRYKVAKRGQDVALRCDPISGHVSLFWYQQALGQGPEFLTYFQNEAQLDKSGLPSDRFFAERPEGSVSTLKIQRTQQEDSAVYLCASSFQGSAANEKLFFGSGTQLSVL.

Many counts were recorded for this clone. This chain connects TRBV29-1 to TRBJ2-3; D unresolved. CDR3 length equals 13 residues. In germline, CDR1 is SQVTM, CDR2 ANQGSEA. Trimming removed 3 bases from V and 0 bases from J, with 7 bases in between. The DNA of the CDR3 is TGCAGCGTTGACAGCCCTAGCACAGATACGCAGTATTTT. Amino acids: CSVDSPSTDTQYF.

In its sample, this clone was seen many times. The rearrangement links TRBV2 to TRBJ1-1; D uncertain. Per germline, CDR1 SNHLY and CDR2 FYNNEI. Trimming removed 2 bases at V and 1 base at J, with 11 bases between. This CDR3 contains 15 residues. The CDR3 protein is CASSESRWGNTEAFF. The CDR3 DNA is TGTGCCAGCAGTGAATCCAGGTGGGGGAACACTGAAGCTTTCTTT.

This clone was counted many times. The rearrangement links TRBV9 to TRBJ1-2; D gene unclear. The germline CDR1 and CDR2 sequences are SGDLS and YYNGEE. V was pared by 4 bases and J by 6 bases, with 10 bases between. This CDR3 is 12 amino acids long. CDR3 DNA sequence: TGTGCCAGCAGCCCACTGGAGGATGGCTACACCTTC. Translated: CASSPLEDGYTF.

The sample holds many counts of this clone. Since a much larger clone is just one base distant, this may be a read error. This chain joins TRBV19 and TRBJ1-2; the D is unclear. The CDR3 is made up of 13 amino acids. Germline assignment: CDR1 LNHDA and CDR2 SQIVND (reference sequence). CDR3 coding DNA: TGTGCCAGTAGCCAAATTCTTACATATGGCTGCACCTTC. Translating it yields CASSQILTYGCTF.

The chain uses TRBV4-2 and TRBJ2-5; 8 bases map to TRBD1. V shed 0 bases and J 8 bases; nucleotides not matched to a gene: 5. CDR1 is LGHNA and CDR2 is YNFKEQ in the germline V gene. The length of the CDR3 is 14 residues. CDR3 sequence: CASSQDPGGDTQYF. In DNA form, the CDR3 reads TGTGCCAGCAGCCAAGACCCAGGGGGCGATACCCAGTACTTC.

This clone showed up many times. A much larger clone lies one base from this, so it may be a read error. The conserved closing phenylalanine or tryptophan is absent in this CDR3, likely reflecting a read error. The chain joins TRBV24-1 to TRBJ2-1, with 7 bases fitting TRBD2. Losses at the gene ends were 4 bases for V and 13 bases for J; bases not matched to a gene: 9. The CDR3 is 13 residues long. Germline assignment: CDR1 KGHDR and CDR2 SFDVKD. The CDR3 sequence is CATSDGLGLEQFS. CDR3 DNA sequence: TGTGCCACCAGTGACGGACTAGGCCTTGAACAGTTCTCC.

This chain connects TRBV5-1 to TRBJ1-1; perhaps TRBD1 as D (6 bases). Trimming left V 4 bases short and J 3 bases short, with 16 bases between. This CDR3 has 15 amino acids. The germline gives CDR1 SGHRS, CDR2 YFSETQ. CDR3 loop: CASSPTGSGDTEAFF. Here the CDR3 DNA reads TGCGCCAGCAGCCCCACCGGGTCAGGGGACACTGAAGCTTTCTTT.

Many counts were recorded for this clone. J is TRBJ1-1 and V is TRBV3-1; D perhaps matches TRBD1 (5 bases). V dropped 1 base and J dropped 1 base, with 7 bases sitting between them. The CDR3 has 14 amino acids. CDR1 is LGHDT and CDR2 is YNNKEL in the germline V gene (reference sequence). CDR3 nucleotide sequence: TGTGCCAGCAGCCAAGGACAGCAGAACACTGAAGCTTTCTTT. This translates into CASSQGQQNTEAFF.

This clone was counted between two and nine times. The DNA is omitted, as the CDR3 cannot be located on it reliably, and the CDR3 follows TCRdb's listing. The V gene is TRBV12-3 or TRBV12-4, the J gene TRBJ1-1. The CDR3 adds up to 16 amino acids, both ends counted. The CDR3: CASRPSDVGPGTEASF.

Ten or more counts support this clone. The chain carries TRBV5-4 and TRBJ2-1; TRBD2 matches 11 bases. Trimming took 0 bases from V and 4 from J; bases not matched to a gene: 6. CDR3 length equals 17 residues. Germline assignment: CDR1 SGHNT and CDR2 YYREEE (reference sequence). The CDR3 DNA sequence: TGTGCCAGCAGCTTGGAATGGGGGACTAGCGGTTACAATGAGCAGTTCTTC. Its protein is CASSLEWGTSGYNEQFF.

The table lists this clone with many counts. This may be a read error: a much more frequent sequence differs by one nucleotide. This chain joins TRBV24-1 and TRBJ2-5; TRBD1 agrees at 7 bases. Germline assignment: CDR1 KGHDR and CDR2 SFDVKD. J lost 5 bases, V lost 3 bases, and 8 bases had no gene match. This CDR3 is built from 15 residues. The CDR3 bases are TGTGCCACCAGTGATCGTCGAGGGGGCGAGGAGACCCAGTACTTC. Translating it yields CATSDRRGGEETQYF.

This clone counts as medium-sized. The V and J genes are TRBV20-1 and TRBJ2-7; the match to TRBD1 covers 7 bases. The CDR3 runs to 15 residues. Germline CDR1 is DFQATT and CDR2 is SNEGSKA (reference sequence). V shed 4 bases and J 4 bases; nucleotides not matched to a gene: 13. For the CDR3, the DNA is TGCAGTGCTACCAACACCGGGACAGACTTTTACGAGCAGTACTTC. The encoded protein is CSATNTGTDFYEQYF.

This clone was counted many times. This chain joins TRBV28 and TRBJ1-4; 7 bases align to TRBD1. CDR1 and CDR2 (germline): MDHEN, SYDVKM. The CDR3 extends over 15 amino acids. V lost 6 bases to trimming and J lost 3 bases; unmatched junction nucleotides: 7. In DNA form, the CDR3 reads TGTGCCAGCAGCGCTTACAGGGGTCCTAATGAAAAACTGTTTTTT. It yields the protein CASSAYRGPNEKLFF.

This clone is labeled as medium-sized (0.01 to 0.1%). This chain uses TRBV2 with TRBJ2-7; D is unclear. V dropped 2 bases and J dropped 5 bases, with 10 bases sitting between them. The CDR3 spans 13 residues. The germline CDR1 and CDR2 sequences are SNHLY and FYNNEI. The CDR3 loop is CASSESAVHEQYF. Written as DNA, the CDR3 is TGTGCCAGCAGTGAATCGGCAGTCCACGAGCAGTACTTC.

This clone was observed at least ten times. This may arise from a read error, as a much more abundant clone is one base away. V usage is TRBV5-1 and J usage is TRBJ2-7; 11 positions agree with TRBD2. The CDR3 contains 15 residues. From germline, CDR1 is SGHRS and CDR2 YFSETQ. CDR3 in DNA: TGCGCCGGCAGCTTGGTAGCGGGAGGGAACTACGAGCAGTACTTC. This translates into CAGSLVAGGNYEQYF.

This clone was counted at least ten times. The chain recombines TRBV12-5 with TRBJ2-6; D possibly matches TRBD1 or TRBD2 (5 bases each). V dropped 4 bases and J dropped 3 bases, with 10 bases sitting between them. The CDR3 has 15 amino acids. Germline lookup yields CDR1 LGHNT and CDR2 FRNRAP. This CDR3 is CASGSGTGGANVLTF. CDR3 in DNA: TGTGCTAGTGGTTCCGGGACCGGTGGGGCCAACGTCCTGACTTTC.

The table lists this clone with many counts. V gene TRBV7-9 combines with J gene TRBJ1-1; D is uncertain. The V gene lost 8 bases and the J gene lost 1 base, with 5 bases spanning the gap. Germline V CDR1 and CDR2: SEHNR, FQNEAQ (reference sequence). This CDR3 comprises 11 residues. CDR3 sequence reads: CASAQNTEAFF. DNA of the CDR3: TGTGCCAGCGCCCAGAACACTGAAGCTTTCTTT.